This TCR beta chain derives from a study of CD8 T cells in Susac syndrome. Germline-derived CDR1 and CDR2 are GTSNPN and SVGIG (reference sequence). V shed 1 base and J shed 0 bases, with 15 bases lying between them. The CDR3 is made up of 16 amino acids. Findings and caveats of the study: The number of individuals included in the study's TCR sequencing and HLA analysis was acknowledged as relatively small.

Of note for this clonotype: The antigen is undetermined.

Roughly 0.45 to 1 ug RNA was reverse transcribed with random hexamers. Each CDR3 protein gets one entry after TCRdb re-called the immunoSEQ multiplex PCR reads with MiXCR. The sample has some 200,000 distinct CDR3 sequences, around 90% seen once. The material sequenced was CD8+ T cells from PBMCs. This rearrangement joins TRBV30 to TRBJ1-2; no clear D. The source is a human donor with multiple sclerosis. In nucleotides, the CDR3 is TGTGCCTGGAGTGAAGGCGTGGGGATTCCTAACTATGGCTACACCTTC. It encodes CAWSEGVGIPNYGYTF.